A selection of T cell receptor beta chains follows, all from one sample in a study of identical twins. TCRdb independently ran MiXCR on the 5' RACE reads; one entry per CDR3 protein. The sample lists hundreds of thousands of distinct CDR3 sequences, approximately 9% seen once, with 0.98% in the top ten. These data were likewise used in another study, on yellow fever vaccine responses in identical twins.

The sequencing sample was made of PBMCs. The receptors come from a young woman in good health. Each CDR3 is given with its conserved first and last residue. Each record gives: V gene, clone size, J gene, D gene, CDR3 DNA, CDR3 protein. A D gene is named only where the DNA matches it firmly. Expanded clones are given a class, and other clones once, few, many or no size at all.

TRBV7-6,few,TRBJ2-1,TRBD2,TGTGCCAGCAGCCCTAGTGTGGGGGTGGTAGCGGGACTGGAGCAGTTCTTC,CASSPSVGVVAGLEQFF
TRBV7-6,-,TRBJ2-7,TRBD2,TGTGCCAGCAGCTTGCTAGCGGGAGTACCCTACGAGCAGTACTTC,CASSLLAGVPYEQYF
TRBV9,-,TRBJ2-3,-,TGTGCCAGCAGCGTAGATAGAGATACGCAGTATTTT,CASSVDRDTQYF
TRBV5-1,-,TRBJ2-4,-,TGCGCCAGCAGCTTGGAAGGGGCCCACAAAAACATTCAGTACTTC,CASSLEGAHKNIQYF
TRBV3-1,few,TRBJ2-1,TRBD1,TGTGCCAGCAGCCCTATGGACAGGGACCACTACAATGAGCAGTTCTTC,CASSPMDRDHYNEQFF
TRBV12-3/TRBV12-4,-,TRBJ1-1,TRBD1,TGTGCCAGCAGGGGACAGGCAACGAACACTGAAGCTTTCTTT,CASRGQATNTEAFF
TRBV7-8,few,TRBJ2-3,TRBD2,TGTGCCAGCAGCTTAGTCGCGGGGGGGCCCGAAACGCAGTATTTT,CASSLVAGGPETQYF
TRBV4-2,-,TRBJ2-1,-,TGTGCCAGCAGCCAAGAAAGTCTAGGGGCCTACAATGAGCAGTTCTTC,CASSQESLGAYNEQFF
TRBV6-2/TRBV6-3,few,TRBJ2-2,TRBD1,TGTGCCAGCAGTTACCCCTCAGGGGGCGGGAACACCGGGGAGCTGTTTTTT,CASSYPSGGGNTGELFF
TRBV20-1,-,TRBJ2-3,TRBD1,TGCAGTGCCGTCCCTCTGCAGGGGGCGAAGACAGATACGCAGTATTTT,CSAVPLQGAKTDTQYF
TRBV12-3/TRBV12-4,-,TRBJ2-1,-,TGTGCCAGCAGTCCCACGGGTCTTGTAGTCTTTAATGAGCAGTTCTTC,CASSPTGLVVFNEQFF
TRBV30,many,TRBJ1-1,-,TGTGCCTGGGGGCGGGTGGGTGAAGCTTTCTTT,CAWGRVGEAFF
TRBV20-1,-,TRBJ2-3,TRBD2,TGCAGTGCTAGAGATCAGCGAAAGCGGGAGGGCCCCAGGTGGACAGATACGCAGTATTTT,CSARDQRKREGPRWTDTQYF
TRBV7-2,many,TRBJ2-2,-,TGTGCCAGCAGCTTAGCTCTGGGGAACACCGGGGAGCTGTTTTTT,CASSLALGNTGELFF
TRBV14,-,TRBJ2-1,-,TGTGCCAGCAGCCCGAGACTAGAGCCCAACAATGAGCAGTTCTTC,CASSPRLEPNNEQFF
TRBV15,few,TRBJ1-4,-,TGTGCCACCAGCAGAGATATCGGCAGAACTAATGAAAAACTGTTTTTT,CATSRDIGRTNEKLFF
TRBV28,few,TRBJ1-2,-,TGTGCCAGCAGTTTCCAGTTGGGGCGCGGGGGTGGCTACACCTTC,CASSFQLGRGGGYTF
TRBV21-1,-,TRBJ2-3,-,-,CASSLTVGRGTDTQYF
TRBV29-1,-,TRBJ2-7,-,TGCAGCGTTTTGGGAGAGGGGTACGAGCAGTACTTC,CSVLGEGYEQYF
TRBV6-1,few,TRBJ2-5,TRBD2,TGTGCCAGCAGAGTTGCGGGAGGGCCGCCAGAGACCCAGTACTTC,CASRVAGGPPETQYF
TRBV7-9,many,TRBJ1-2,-,TGTGCCAGCTTGATCCTCGAGGGGGGACCGGATGGCTACACCTTC,CASLILEGGPDGYTF
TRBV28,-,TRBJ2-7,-,TGTGCCAGCAGCCAAAAAAAGGGGGGCTCGGACGAGCAGTACTTC,CASSQKKGGSDEQYF
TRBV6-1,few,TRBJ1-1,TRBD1,TGTGCCAGCAGCTTCGGACAGGGGTTTGAAGCTTTCTTT,CASSFGQGFEAFF
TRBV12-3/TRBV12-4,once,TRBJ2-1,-,TGTGCCAGCAGTCCACGACAGGGAGGGATGGGGGTCAATGAGCAGTTCTTC,CASSPRQGGMGVNEQFF
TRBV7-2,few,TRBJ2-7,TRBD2,TGTGCCAGCAGCACACGGACTAGCGCCTTCTACGAGCAGTACTTC,CASSTRTSAFYEQYF
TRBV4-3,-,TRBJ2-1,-,TGCGCCAGCAGCCAGGCCCCACTAGCCAGCTCCTACAATGAGCAGTTCTTC,CASSQAPLASSYNEQFF
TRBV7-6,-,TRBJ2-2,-,TGTGCCAGCAGCTCGCGAAGGGGCCTGTCAAACACCGGGGAGCTGTTTTTT,CASSSRRGLSNTGELFF
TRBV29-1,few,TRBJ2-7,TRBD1,TGCAGCGTGGCCGACAGGGTCGACTCCTACGAGCAGTACTTC,CSVADRVDSYEQYF
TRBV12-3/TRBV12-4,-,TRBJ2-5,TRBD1,TGTGCCAGCCTAGACAGGGGGCGCGGAGAGACCCAGTACTTC,CASLDRGRGETQYF
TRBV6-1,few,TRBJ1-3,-,TGTGCCAGCAGTCCGCAGGGAATGACTGGAAACACCATATATTTT,CASSPQGMTGNTIYF
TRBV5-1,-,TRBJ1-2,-,TGCGCCAGCAGCTTGAAGTCTCAACCTCTCAACTATGGCTACACCTTC,CASSLKSQPLNYGYTF
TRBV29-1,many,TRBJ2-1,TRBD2,TGCAGCGTTGAAGATCGGGCGGGAGGTGGGAATGAGCAGTTCTTC,CSVEDRAGGGNEQFF
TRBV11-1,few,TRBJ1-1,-,TGTGCCAGCAGCTCAAGGGGGAGTGCTTTCTTT,CASSSRGSAFF
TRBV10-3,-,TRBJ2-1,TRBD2,TGTGCCATCATGGCGGCTAGCGGGAACAATGAGCAGTTCTTC,CAIMAASGNNEQFF
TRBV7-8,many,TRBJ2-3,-,TGTGCCAGCAGCACCCCAGGGGCAGCTACGCAGTATTTT,CASSTPGAATQYF
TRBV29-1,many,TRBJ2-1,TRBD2,TGCAGCGTTGAAAGGCTAGCGGGAGGGCCATTACGGTCAGGGGAGCAGTTCTTC,CSVERLAGGPLRSGEQFF
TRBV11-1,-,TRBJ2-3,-,TGTGCCAGCAGCTTAGGGGGTAGCGCTAGCCGGGATACGCAGTATTTT,CASSLGGSASRDTQYF
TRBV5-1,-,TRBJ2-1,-,TGCGCCAGCACCCGACAGGTTTCCAATGAGCAGTTCTTC,CASTRQVSNEQFF
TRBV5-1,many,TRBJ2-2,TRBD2,TGCGCCAGCAGCCCCCCGGCGGGGGCCGGGGAGCTGTTTTTT,CASSPPAGAGELFF
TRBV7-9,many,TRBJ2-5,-,TGTGCCAGCAGCTTAGCGCAATTAGAGACCCAGTACTTC,CASSLAQLETQYF
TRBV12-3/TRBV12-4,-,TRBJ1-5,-,TGTGCCAGCAGCCCGGTGCAGGACAATCAGCCCCAGCATTTT,CASSPVQDNQPQHF
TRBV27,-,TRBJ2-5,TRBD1,TGTGCCAGCAGTTCGACAGGGTTTCAGGGGACCCAGTACTTC,CASSSTGFQGTQYF
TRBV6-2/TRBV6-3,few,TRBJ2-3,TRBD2,TGTGCCAGCAGACTAAACTTTGCGAGCGGGGGAGTAGATACGCAGTATTTT,CASRLNFASGGVDTQYF
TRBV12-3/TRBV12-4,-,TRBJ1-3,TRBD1,TGTGCCAGCGAGGACAGGACCCAGGTTGGAAACACCATATATTTT,CASEDRTQVGNTIYF
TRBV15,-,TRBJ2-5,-,TGTGCCACCAGCAGCCATAGGGGCTCGCAAGAGACCCAGTACTTC,CATSSHRGSQETQYF
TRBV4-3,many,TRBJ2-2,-,TGCGCCAGCAGCCAAGATCGGGCCTACACCGGGGAGCTGTTTTTT,CASSQDRAYTGELFF
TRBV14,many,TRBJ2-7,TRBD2,TGTGCCAGCAGCTTACTAGCGGGGAACTACGAGCAGTACTTC,CASSLLAGNYEQYF
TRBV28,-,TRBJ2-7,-,TGTGCCACCCTGGGTTTCTCCTACGAGCAGTACTTC,CATLGFSYEQYF
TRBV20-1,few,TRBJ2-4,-,TGCAGTGCTAGAGATCGTGCATTAGCCAAAAACATTCAGTACTTC,CSARDRALAKNIQYF
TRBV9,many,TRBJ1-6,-,TGTGCCAGCAGCGTTGAGACAACCAGGGGTTCACCCCTCCACTTT,CASSVETTRGSPLHF
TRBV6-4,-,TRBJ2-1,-,TGTGCCAGCAGTGAACAGCGGAGCTCCTACAATGAGCAGTTCTTC,CASSEQRSSYNEQFF
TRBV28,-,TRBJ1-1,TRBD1,TGTGCCAGCAGTCCGGACAGGGGGTGGCCACTGAACACTGAAGCTTTCTTT,CASSPDRGWPLNTEAFF
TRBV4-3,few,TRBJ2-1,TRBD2,TGCGCCAGCAGCCAAGATTGGGCAATACTAGCGGGACCTTACAATGAGCAGTTCTTC,CASSQDWAILAGPYNEQFF
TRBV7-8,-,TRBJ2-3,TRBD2,TGTGCCAGCAGCTTACTAGCGGGAGAAGGAGATACGCAGTATTTT,CASSLLAGEGDTQYF
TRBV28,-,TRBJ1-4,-,TGTGCCAGCAGTTCCCCGGGGGGGACAACTAATGAAAAACTGTTTTTT,CASSSPGGTTNEKLFF
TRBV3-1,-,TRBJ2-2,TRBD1,TGTGCCAGCCGACCGACAGGGATGGGAAACACCGGGGAGCTGTTTTTT,CASRPTGMGNTGELFF
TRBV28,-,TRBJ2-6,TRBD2,TGTGCCAGCAGTCCGCGGGGGGGGGCGCCTGGGGCCAACGTCCTGACTTTC,CASSPRGGAPGANVLTF
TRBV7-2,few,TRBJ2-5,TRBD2,TGTGCCAGCAGCTTAGCGGGGAGACTAGCGGGGGGAAGCGAGACCCAGTACTTC,CASSLAGRLAGGSETQYF
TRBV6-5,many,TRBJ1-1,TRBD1,TGTGCCAGCAGTTACTCAACAGGGGGAACTGAAGCTTTCTTT,CASSYSTGGTEAFF